This passage covers 10 T cell receptor beta chains from one sample sequenced in a study of cytomegalovirus exposure and HLA in healthy donors. PCR involved 60 Vbeta and 13 Jbeta primers. TCRdb's table, derived via immunoSEQ multiplex PCR, lists solely in-frame clones and lacks some. The table shows under 200,000 clones, with approximately 12% occurring only once. The sample comprised PBMCs. The receptors here all came from a man aged 45-65 years in good health and CMV-seropositive.

This clone has a handful of counts. The chain is built from TRBV7-6 and TRBJ2-7; D is perhaps TRBD1 (5 bases). Looked up from germline, CDR1 is SGHVS and CDR2 is FNYEAQ. The CDR3 consists of 14 residues. Trimming left V 5 bases short and J 3 bases short, with 14 bases between. CDR3: CASSHQGRDYEQYV. For the CDR3, the DNA is TGTGCCAGCAGCCACCAAGGCAGGGACTACGAGCAGTACGTC.

This clone was recorded a few times. The chain is built from TRBV7-4 and TRBJ2-7; tentatively, D is TRBD1 (6 bases). Trimming removed 6 bases from V and 6 bases from J, with 24 bases in between. Germline V gene data show CDR1 as SGHVT and CDR2 as SQSDAQ. This CDR3 contains 16 residues. CDR3 amino acids: CASRASVNRVPCEQYF. The CDR3 DNA follows: TGTGCCAGCAGGGCCTCAGTAAACAGGGTCCCCTGCGAGCAGTACTTC.

This sequence joins TRBV19 and TRBJ1-1, with 9 bases fitting TRBD1. J was trimmed by 6 bases and V by 7 bases; bases with no gene match: 12. The CDR3 length is 15 residues. In germline, CDR1 is LNHDA, CDR2 SQIVND (reference sequence). The CDR3 nucleotides read TGTGCCAGTACCACGGGGACAGGGATGTTGGCTGAAGCTTTCTTT. Protein product: CASTTGTGMLAEAFF.

The V and J genes are TRBV14 and TRBJ2-7; perhaps TRBD1 as D (5 bases). In germline, CDR1 is SGHDN, CDR2 FVKESK. The CDR3 is 12 amino acids. V was pared by 4 bases and J by 6 bases, with 10 bases between. Here the CDR3 reads CASSRQFSEQYF. CDR3 DNA sequence: TGTGCCAGCAGCCGACAGTTCAGCGAGCAGTACTTC. The full variable domain, with the rest looked up from reference TRBV14 and TRBJ2-7, is EAGVTQFPSHSVIEKGQTVTLRCDPISGHDNLYWYRRVMGKEIKFLLHFVKESKQDESGMPNNRFLAERTGGTYSTLKVQPAELEDSGVYFCASSRQFSEQYFGPGTRLTVT.

The V call is TRBV6-1, the J call TRBJ2-5; no clear D gene. V gave up 7 bases and J gave up 1 base, with 4 bases separating them. The CDR3 runs 11 residues. Germline V lookup: CDR1 MNHNS, CDR2 SASEGT. CDR3 nucleotides: TGTGCCAGCACCCTCCAAGAGACCCAGTACTTC. Translated: CASTLQETQYF.

The chain links TRBV19 to TRBJ2-5; 7 bases map to TRBD2. After removal of 1 base from V and 1 base from J, the junction contained 3 bases not matched to a gene. Germline lookup yields CDR1 LNHDA and CDR2 SQIVND (reference sequence). The CDR3 extends over 15 amino acids. The CDR3 DNA reads TGTGCCAGTAGTATAGGAGCGGGGTTCCAAGAGACCCAGTACTTC. This gives the protein CASSIGAGFQETQYF.

The rearrangement joins TRBV5-1 to TRBJ2-5; the D gene is possibly TRBD1 (6 bases). V was clipped by 5 bases and J by 4 bases, with 15 bases between them. The CDR3 contains 14 residues. Germline V CDR1 and CDR2: SGHRS, YFSETQ. The CDR3 region is CASRKEGGRETQYF. The CDR3 region has the DNA TGCGCCAGCAGAAAAGAAGGGGGTAGAGAGACCCAGTACTTC.

The J gene is TRBJ1-1, the V gene TRBV11-1; weak D call: TRBD1 (5 bases). Trimming shortened V by 5 bases and J by 4 bases, and 14 bases separated the two germline ends. This CDR3 has 14 amino acids. Germline CDR1 reads SGHAT; CDR2 reads FQDESV (reference sequence). The CDR3 is CASSTQERSTEAFF. The CDR3 region has the DNA TGTGCCAGCAGCACACAGGAGAGGAGCACTGAAGCTTTCTTT.

The rearrangement uses TRBV9 and TRBJ1-2; 7 nucleotides match TRBD1. With 4 bases clipped from V and 4 bases from J, the junction kept 10 bases outside the gene matches. The CDR3 extends over 15 amino acids. CDR1 is SGDLS, CDR2 YYNGEE, per germline. CDR3 DNA sequence: TGTGCCAGCAGCTCGCAACAGGGGTCGGGCTATGGCTACACCTTC. Protein sequence: CASSSQQGSGYGYTF.

This clone was observed a few times. The V gene is TRBV7-8, the J gene TRBJ1-1; possible D gene TRBD1, 5 bases. V lost 5 bases to trimming and J lost 3 bases, with 13 bases between them. This CDR3 region has 14 residues. Per the germline V gene, CDR1 is SGHVS and CDR2 is FQNEAQ. The CDR3 sequence: CASSRYGGDTEAFF. The CDR3 coding sequence is TGTGCCAGCAGCCGTTATGGGGGGGACACTGAAGCTTTCTTT.